A selection of T cell receptor beta chains follows, all from one sample in a study of T cell responses to AZD1222 COVID-19 vaccine. Assay used: immunoSEQ multiplex PCR; TCRdb lists only in-frame clones, some missing. The table shows around 140,000 clones, with 70% to 90% occurring only once. The specimen was peripheral blood, collected on day 0 of AZD1222 vaccination. The receptors shown here come from an adult in good health. Each CDR3 is given without its conserved first and last residue. Fields, in order: V gene, clone size, J gene, CDR3 protein. Clone size is shown for a subset of rows, as once, few, many or a class of expanded clone.

TRBV7-9,NA,TRBJ2-1,ALNSGSYNEQF
TRBV7-9,NA,TRBJ2-1,ASSLDPVRGALNYNEQF
TRBV3-1/TRBV3-2,NA,TRBJ2-7,ASSQGGGTPLGEQY
TRBV12-3/TRBV12-4,NA,TRBJ2-1,ASSFLEGGQF
TRBV6-5,NA,TRBJ1-2,ASSYSGTAYGYT
TRBV11-2,NA,TRBJ1-2,ASSLRPVLDRGYT
TRBV5-1,NA,TRBJ2-3,ASSLDNPSTDTQY
TRBV6-1,NA,TRBJ1-3,ASSEGLRGNTIY
TRBV4-2,NA,TRBJ2-3,ASSQSLAASTDTQY
TRBV5-4,NA,TRBJ1-2,ASSLDRGGYGYT
TRBV11-3,NA,TRBJ2-1,ASSRGLAQDGAQF
TRBV19,NA,TRBJ1-5,ASTPWGDAGQPQH
TRBV7-9,few,TRBJ2-5,ASSPLGDPEKTQY
TRBV10-3,NA,TRBJ2-7,AISTLIYEQY
TRBV3-1/TRBV3-2,NA,TRBJ1-1,ASFGGTEAF
TRBV27,NA,TRBJ2-3,ASSLWSSSTDTQY
TRBV7-8,NA,TRBJ1-6,ASSLQGPDSPLH
TRBV27,NA,TRBJ2-1,ASSSDRGQFYNEQF
TRBV10-3,NA,TRBJ2-2,AISGLGLAGPNTGELF
TRBV5-1,NA,TRBJ2-2,ASAFGANTGELF
TRBV2,NA,TRBJ2-5,ASKDVGETQY
TRBV5-1,NA,TRBJ1-5,ASSWDRDQPQH
TRBV7-7,NA,TRBJ1-1,ASSSRGRGNTEAF
TRBV20-1,NA,TRBJ1-1,SASRTGYTEAF
TRBV5-1,NA,TRBJ1-5,ASSLSGSDQPQH
TRBV11-1,NA,TRBJ2-5,ASSPGGLVETQY
TRBV28,NA,TRBJ2-5,ASSPGTAEETQY
TRBV24-1,NA,TRBJ1-5,ATSDQGFNQPQH
TRBV7-6,NA,TRBJ1-6,ASSLSRTVLDSYNSPLH
TRBV19,NA,TRBJ2-1,ASSIIGGGGRDEQF
TRBV2,NA,TRBJ2-5,ASSDLLGLASGVQETQY
TRBV19,NA,TRBJ2-1,ASSIFAGGPYNEQF
TRBV11-2,NA,TRBJ1-4,ASSLGTGEKLF
TRBV7-8,NA,TRBJ1-1,ASSLGSDTEAF
TRBV30,NA,TRBJ2-7,AWSVGNEQY
TRBV12-3/TRBV12-4,NA,TRBJ2-1,ASGGPLWNEQF
TRBV2,NA,TRBJ2-2,ASSETGVGPNTGELF
TRBV27,NA,TRBJ2-5,ASATGGSETQY
TRBV6-5,NA,TRBJ2-1,ASRGSGTGYNEQF
TRBV28,once,TRBJ1-2,ASSLGYPNYGYT
TRBV28,NA,TRBJ1-4,AVLASRGTNEKLF
TRBV3-1/TRBV3-2,NA,TRBJ2-5,ASSQEGQAPQETQY
TRBV5-1,NA,TRBJ2-5,ASTPGETQY
TRBV10-2,NA,TRBJ1-1,ASSESTRRNTEAF
TRBV27,NA,TRBJ2-5,ASSPGLRGPQY
TRBV7-9,NA,TRBJ2-1,ASSLGAHSGGANEQF
TRBV11-2,few,TRBJ1-5,ASSLAVGQPQH
TRBV14,NA,TRBJ1-6,ASSQPQPNSPLH
TRBV7-9,NA,TRBJ1-4,ASSFTGTDEKLF
TRBV4-1,NA,TRBJ2-5,ASSQEYRTIQETQY
TRBV28,NA,TRBJ2-6,ASSPPQSSGANVLT
TRBV2,NA,TRBJ1-4,ASSQSSPTNEKLF
TRBV5-4,NA,TRBJ2-3,ASSLAGTGGQDTQY
TRBV10-3,NA,TRBJ1-5,AISERGDQPQH
TRBV4-1,NA,TRBJ1-2,ASSQAANNYGYT
TRBV7-8,NA,TRBJ1-2,ASSPGSLIEEYGYT
TRBV7-6,NA,TRBJ1-2,ASSLVGLEGYT
TRBV7-9,NA,TRBJ1-2,ASSLAKGTNYGYT
TRBV27,few,TRBJ2-2,ASKTGQVFNTGELF